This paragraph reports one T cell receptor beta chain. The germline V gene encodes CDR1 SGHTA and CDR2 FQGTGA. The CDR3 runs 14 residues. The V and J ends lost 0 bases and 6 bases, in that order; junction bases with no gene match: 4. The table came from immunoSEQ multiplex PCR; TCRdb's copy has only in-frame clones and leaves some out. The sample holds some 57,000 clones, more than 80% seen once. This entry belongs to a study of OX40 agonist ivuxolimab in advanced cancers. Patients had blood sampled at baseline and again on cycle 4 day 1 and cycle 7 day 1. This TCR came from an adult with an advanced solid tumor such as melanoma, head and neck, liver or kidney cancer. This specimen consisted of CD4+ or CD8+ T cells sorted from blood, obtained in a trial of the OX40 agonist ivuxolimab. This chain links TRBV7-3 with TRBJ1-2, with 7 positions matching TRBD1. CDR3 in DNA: TGTGCCAGCAGCTTAACGGCAGGACAGGATGGCTACACCTTC. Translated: CASSLTAGQDGYTF.